Sequencing of this T cell receptor (beta chain) was carried out in a study of blood T cell repertoires in COVID-19. Background on the study: The United States, Italy and Spain were the sources of the acute and convalescent COVID-19 samples. PBMCs, B-cell-depleted T cells, or T cells provided the cDNA or gDNA that made up the material.

Germline CDR1 reads LGHDT; CDR2 reads YNNKEL (reference sequence). V was clipped by 2 bases and J by 9 bases; unmatched bases: 7. The CDR3 sequence is 14 residues long. Per the original data handling: Reference gene primer amplification yielded estimated nucleated cell counts. Data came from immunoSEQ multiplex PCR; TCRdb stores just in-frame clones and leaves some out. The DNA gave D and trimming, while V, J and clone size come from that table. In the table there are about 110,000 clones, approximately 87% of which are singletons. Input material: peripheral blood. The TCR was taken from a woman between 50 and 59 years old with acute or convalescent COVID-19. The rearrangement links TRBV3-1 (or the pseudogene TRBV3-2) to TRBJ2-4; 7 bases are a match to TRBD2. The CDR3 protein is CASSQQGGLSIQYF. The DNA for the CDR3 is TGTGCCAGCAGCCAACAGGGAGGGTTAAGCATTCAGTACTTC.